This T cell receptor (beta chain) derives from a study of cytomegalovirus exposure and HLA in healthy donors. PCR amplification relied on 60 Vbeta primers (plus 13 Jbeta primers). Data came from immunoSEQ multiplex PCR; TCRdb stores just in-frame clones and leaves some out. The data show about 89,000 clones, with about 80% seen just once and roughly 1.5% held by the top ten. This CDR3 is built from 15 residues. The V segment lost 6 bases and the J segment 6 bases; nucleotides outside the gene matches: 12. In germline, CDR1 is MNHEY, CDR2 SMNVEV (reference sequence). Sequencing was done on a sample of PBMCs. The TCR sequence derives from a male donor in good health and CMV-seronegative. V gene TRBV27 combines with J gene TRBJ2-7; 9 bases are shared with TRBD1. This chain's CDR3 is CASRQVRDRVLEQYF. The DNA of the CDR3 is TGTGCCAGCAGGCAGGTCCGGGACAGGGTCCTCGAGCAGTACTTC.